The sequence of this TCR beta chain was determined in a study of regulatory T cells in long-lasting Graves disease. Time point given: newly diagnosed GD, antithyroid drugs for less than 3 months. RNA isolated from PBMCs was used to make the TCR library. Staff took about 9.8 milliliters of peripheral blood and put it into EDTA tubes. With 4 bases clipped from V and 0 bases from J, the junction kept 7 bases outside the gene matches. CDR3 length: 17 amino acids. From germline, CDR1 is ENHRY and CDR2 SYGVKD. For TCR beta, libraries came from iRepertoire HTBI primers and Arm-PCR of CDR3 regions. TCRdb reanalysed the multiplex PCR reads using MiXCR and keeps one entry per CDR3 protein. This sample has 400,000 to 450,000 distinct CDR3 sequences, with 16% found just once. This clonotype was counted ten times or more. These data are also associated with another study on T cells in Graves' hyperthyroidism and ophthalmopathy.

The TCR sequence derives from a woman aged 25 to 45 with Graves disease. The starting material was peripheral blood mononuclear cells (PBMCs), obtained at new diagnosis, from a patient treated with antithyroid drugs. The V call is TRBV10-3, the J call TRBJ2-3; the match to TRBD2 covers 10 bases. CDR3 sequence: CAISGRLTSGSTDTQYF. The CDR3, as DNA: TGTGCCATCAGTGGCCGCCTGACTAGCGGGAGCACAGATACGCAGTATTTT.